This T cell receptor (beta chain) emerged from a study of shared clonotypes between healthy human individuals. Study-level results: In several donors, around 5% of naive CD4 clonotypes appeared in common.

TCRdb's table, derived via immunoSEQ multiplex PCR, lists solely in-frame clones and lacks some. The repertoire has a few million clones, roughly 90% of them found once; the top ten carry around 0.35%. This CDR3 contains 14 residues. Germline V CDR1 and CDR2: SGHRS, YFSETQ. With V trimmed by 4 bases and J by 9 bases, 9 bases remained unmatched. On this clone: The antigen is undetermined.

The sequence came from a man younger than 30 in good health. Some clones in this sample may be carry-over from other donors' samples. Source material: naive CD4+ T cells from PBMCs. The subset: CD45RA+ positively selected. This rearrangement joins TRBV5-1 to TRBJ2-2, with 7 bases aligning to TRBD1. CDR3 nucleotides: TGCGCCAGCAGCGGACGAAGGGGGCACTGGGAGCTGTTTTTT. This sequence encodes CASSGRRGHWELFF.